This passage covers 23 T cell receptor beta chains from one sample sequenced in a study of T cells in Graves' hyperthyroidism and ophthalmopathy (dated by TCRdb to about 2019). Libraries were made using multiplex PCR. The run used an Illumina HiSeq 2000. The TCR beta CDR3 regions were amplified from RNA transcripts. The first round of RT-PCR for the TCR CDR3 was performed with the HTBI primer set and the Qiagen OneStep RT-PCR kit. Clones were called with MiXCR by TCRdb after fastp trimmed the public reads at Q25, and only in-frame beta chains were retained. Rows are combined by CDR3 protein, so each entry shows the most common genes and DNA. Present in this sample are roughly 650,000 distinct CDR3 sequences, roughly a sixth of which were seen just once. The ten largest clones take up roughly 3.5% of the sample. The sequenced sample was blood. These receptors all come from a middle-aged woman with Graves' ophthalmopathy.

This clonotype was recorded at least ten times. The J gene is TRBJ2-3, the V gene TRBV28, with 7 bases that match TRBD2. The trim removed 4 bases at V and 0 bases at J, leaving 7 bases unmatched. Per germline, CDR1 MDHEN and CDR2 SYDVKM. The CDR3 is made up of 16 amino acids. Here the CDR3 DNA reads TGTGCCAGCAGTTCCTGGGGTAGCGGGAGCACAGATACGCAGTATTTT. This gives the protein CASSSWGSGSTDTQYF.

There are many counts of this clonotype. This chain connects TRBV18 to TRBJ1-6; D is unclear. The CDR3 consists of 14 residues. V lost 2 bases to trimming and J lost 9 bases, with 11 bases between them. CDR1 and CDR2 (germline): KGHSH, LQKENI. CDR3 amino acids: CASSPARGGSPLHF. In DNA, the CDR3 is TGTGCCAGCTCACCAGCACGGGGTGGTTCACCCCTCCACTTT.

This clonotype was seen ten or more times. The CDR3 nucleotides are TGTGCCAGCAGTCCCGCGGACAGGTTCCTTCCTGAAGCTTTCTTT. Translating it yields CASSPADRFLPEAFF. The chain links TRBV6-1 to TRBJ1-1; 7 bases map to TRBD1. This CDR3 spans 15 amino acids. J lost 6 bases, V lost 5 bases, and 12 bases had no gene match. Germline loops: CDR1 MNHNS, CDR2 SASEGT.

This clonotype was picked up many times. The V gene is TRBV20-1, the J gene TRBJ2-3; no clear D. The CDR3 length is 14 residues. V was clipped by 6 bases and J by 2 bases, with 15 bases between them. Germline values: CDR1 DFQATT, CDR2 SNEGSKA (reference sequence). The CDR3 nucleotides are TGCAGTGCCCTGGGGTCCCGCAACACAGATACGCAGTATTTT. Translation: CSALGSRNTDTQYF.

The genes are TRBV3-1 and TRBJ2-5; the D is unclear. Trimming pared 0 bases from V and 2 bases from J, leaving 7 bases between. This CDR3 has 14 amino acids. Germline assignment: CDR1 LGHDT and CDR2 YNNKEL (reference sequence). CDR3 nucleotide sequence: TGTGCCAGCAGCCAAGATCACTTACAAGAGACCCAGTACTTC. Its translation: CASSQDHLQETQYF.

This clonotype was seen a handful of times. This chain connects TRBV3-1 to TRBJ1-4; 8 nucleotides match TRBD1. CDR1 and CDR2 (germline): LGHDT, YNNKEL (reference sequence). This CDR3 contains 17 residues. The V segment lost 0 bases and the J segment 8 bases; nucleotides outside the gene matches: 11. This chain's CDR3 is CASSQDPGGQEGEKLFF. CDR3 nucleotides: TGTGCCAGCAGCCAAGACCCAGGGGGCCAGGAGGGGGAAAAACTGTTTTTT.

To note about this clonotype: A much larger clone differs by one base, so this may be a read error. In DNA, the CDR3 is TGTGCCAGCAGCGGGACAGGGAACCTGAGGGAGACCCAGTACTTC. The encoded protein is CASSGTGNLRETQYF. The rearrangement links TRBV2 to TRBJ2-5, with 9 bases that match TRBD1. CDR1 SNHLY and CDR2 FYNNEI come from the germline V gene. V trimming: 6 bases; J trimming: 5 bases; junction bases outside the gene matches: 10. The CDR3 is 15 residues long.

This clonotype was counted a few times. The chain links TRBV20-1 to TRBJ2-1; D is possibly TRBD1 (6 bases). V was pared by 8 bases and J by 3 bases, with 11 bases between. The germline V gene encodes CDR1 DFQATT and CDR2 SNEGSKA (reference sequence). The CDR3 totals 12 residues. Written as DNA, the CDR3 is TGCAGTCCCCAGGGGAGCTACAATGAGCAGTTCTTC. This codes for CSPQGSYNEQFF.

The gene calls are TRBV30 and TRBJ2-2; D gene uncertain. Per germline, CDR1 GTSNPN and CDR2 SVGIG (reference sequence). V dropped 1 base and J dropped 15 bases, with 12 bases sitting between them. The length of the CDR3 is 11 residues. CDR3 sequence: CAWSGIGRVFF. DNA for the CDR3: TGTGCCTGGAGTGGGATCGGTCGAGTGTTTTTT.

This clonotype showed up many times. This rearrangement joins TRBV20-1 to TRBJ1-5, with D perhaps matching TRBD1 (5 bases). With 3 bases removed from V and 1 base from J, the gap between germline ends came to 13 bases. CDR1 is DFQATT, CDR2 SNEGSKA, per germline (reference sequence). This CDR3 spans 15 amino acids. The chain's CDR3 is CSARVGVQSNQPQHF. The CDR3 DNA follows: TGCAGTGCTAGGGTGGGGGTCCAGAGCAATCAGCCCCAGCATTTT.

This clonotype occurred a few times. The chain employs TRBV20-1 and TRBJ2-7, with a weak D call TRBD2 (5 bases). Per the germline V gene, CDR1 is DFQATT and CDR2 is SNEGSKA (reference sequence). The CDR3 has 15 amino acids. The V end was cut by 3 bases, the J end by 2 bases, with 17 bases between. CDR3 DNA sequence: TGCAGTGCTAGTAGGGCGAGGACTCCGACCTACGAGCAGTACTTC. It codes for CSASRARTPTYEQYF.

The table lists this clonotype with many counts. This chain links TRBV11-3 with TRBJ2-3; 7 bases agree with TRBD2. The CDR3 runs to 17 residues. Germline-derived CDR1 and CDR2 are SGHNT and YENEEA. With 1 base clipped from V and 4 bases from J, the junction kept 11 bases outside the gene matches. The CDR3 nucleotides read TGTGCCAGCAGCTTAGGTATCCTAGCGGAGGGAGCAGATACGCAGTATTTT. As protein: CASSLGILAEGADTQYF.

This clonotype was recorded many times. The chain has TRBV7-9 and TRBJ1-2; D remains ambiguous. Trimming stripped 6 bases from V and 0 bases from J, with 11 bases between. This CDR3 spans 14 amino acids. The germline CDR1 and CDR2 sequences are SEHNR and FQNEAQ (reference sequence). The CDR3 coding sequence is TGTGCCAGCAGGCCAGTAGGAACTAACTATGGCTACACCTTC. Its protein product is CASRPVGTNYGYTF.

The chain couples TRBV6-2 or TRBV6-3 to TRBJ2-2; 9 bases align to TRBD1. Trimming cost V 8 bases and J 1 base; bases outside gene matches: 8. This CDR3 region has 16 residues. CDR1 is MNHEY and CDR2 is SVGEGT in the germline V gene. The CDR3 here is CASEYPGQGNTGELFF. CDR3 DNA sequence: TGTGCCAGCGAATATCCGGGACAGGGGAACACCGGGGAGCTGTTTTTT.

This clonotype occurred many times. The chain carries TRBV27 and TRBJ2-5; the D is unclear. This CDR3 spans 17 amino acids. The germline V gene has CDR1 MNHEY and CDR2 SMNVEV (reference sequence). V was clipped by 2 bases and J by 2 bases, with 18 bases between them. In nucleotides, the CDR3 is TGTGCCAGCAGTTTAGGGGTTGTAGGTGGAATACAAGAGACCCAGTACTTC. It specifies CASSLGVVGGIQETQYF.

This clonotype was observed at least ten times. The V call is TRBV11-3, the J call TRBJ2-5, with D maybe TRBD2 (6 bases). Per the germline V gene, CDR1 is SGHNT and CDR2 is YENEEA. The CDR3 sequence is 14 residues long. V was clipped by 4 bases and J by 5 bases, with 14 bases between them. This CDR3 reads CASSSTERAETQYF. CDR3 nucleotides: TGTGCCAGCAGCTCGACCGAGCGGGCGGAGACCCAGTACTTC. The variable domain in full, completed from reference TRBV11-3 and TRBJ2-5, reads EAGVVQSPRYKIIEKKQPVAFWCNPISGHNTLYWYLQNLGQGPELLIRYENEEAVDDSQLPKDRFSAERLKGVDSTLKIQPAELGDSAVYLCASSSTERAETQYFGPGTRLLVL.

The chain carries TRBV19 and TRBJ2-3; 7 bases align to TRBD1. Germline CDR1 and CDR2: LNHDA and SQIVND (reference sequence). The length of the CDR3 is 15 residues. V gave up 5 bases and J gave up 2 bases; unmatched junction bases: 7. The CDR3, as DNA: TGTGCCAGTAGTCCAAGGGACAGATCCACAGATACGCAGTATTTT. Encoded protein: CASSPRDRSTDTQYF.

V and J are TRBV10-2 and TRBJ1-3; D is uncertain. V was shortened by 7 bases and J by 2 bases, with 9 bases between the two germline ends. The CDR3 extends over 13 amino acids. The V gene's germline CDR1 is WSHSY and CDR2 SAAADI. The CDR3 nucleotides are TGCGCCAGCAAAGACGGAGCTGGAAACACCATATATTTT. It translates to CASKDGAGNTIYF.

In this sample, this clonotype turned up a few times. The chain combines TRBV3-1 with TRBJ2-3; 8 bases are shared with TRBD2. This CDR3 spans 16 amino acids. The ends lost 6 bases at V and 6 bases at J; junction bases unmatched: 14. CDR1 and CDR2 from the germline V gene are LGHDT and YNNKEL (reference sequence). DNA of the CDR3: TGTGCCAGCAGAGATCACGGGACTAGTGATGCGGATACGCAGTATTTT. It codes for CASRDHGTSDADTQYF.

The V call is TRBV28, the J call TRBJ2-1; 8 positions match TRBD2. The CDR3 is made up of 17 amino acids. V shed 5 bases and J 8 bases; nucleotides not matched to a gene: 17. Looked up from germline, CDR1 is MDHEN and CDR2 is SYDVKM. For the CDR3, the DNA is TGTGCCAGCAGTACACCCAAACTAGCGGCCTCGGTCTATGAGCAGTTCTTC. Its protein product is CASSTPKLAASVYEQFF.

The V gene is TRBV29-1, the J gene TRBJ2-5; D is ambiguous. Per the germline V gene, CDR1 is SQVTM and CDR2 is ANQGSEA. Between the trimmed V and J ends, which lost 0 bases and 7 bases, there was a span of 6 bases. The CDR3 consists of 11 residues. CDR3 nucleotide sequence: TGCAGCGTTGAAGAGGCCGGGACCCAGTACTTC. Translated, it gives CSVEEAGTQYF.

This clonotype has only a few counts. CDR3 DNA: TGTGCCAGCAGCCCAGGGACTAGTTCCTCAGATACGCAGTATTTT. It translates to CASSPGTSSSDTQYF. This chain connects TRBV9 to TRBJ2-3, with 8 bases aligning to TRBD2. V was clipped by 4 bases and J by 4 bases; unmatched bases: 8. The CDR3 runs 15 residues. The germline V gene has CDR1 SGDLS and CDR2 YYNGEE.

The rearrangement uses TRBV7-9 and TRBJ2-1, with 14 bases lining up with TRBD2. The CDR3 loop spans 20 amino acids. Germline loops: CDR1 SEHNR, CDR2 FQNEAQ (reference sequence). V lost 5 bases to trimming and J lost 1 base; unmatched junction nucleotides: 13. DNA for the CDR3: TGTGCCAGCAGCCGTGAACCCGGGACTAGCGGGAGAGGGTCCTACAATGAGCAGTTCTTC. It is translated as CASSREPGTSGRGSYNEQFF. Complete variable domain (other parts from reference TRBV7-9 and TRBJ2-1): DTGVSQNPRHKITKRGQNVTFRCDPISEHNRLYWYRQTLGQGPEFLTYFQNEAQLEKSRLLSDRFSAERPKGSFSTLEIQRTEQGDSAMYLCASSREPGTSGRGSYNEQFFGPGTRLTVL.